The clone carrying this T cell receptor beta chain was picked up many times. The antigen remains undetermined. The CDR3 length is 14 residues. Germline CDR1 is SGDLS and CDR2 is YYNGEE. The V and J ends lost 4 bases and 8 bases, in that order; junction bases with no gene match: 4. The record originates from a study of early T cells in non-severe SARS-CoV-2 infection. Study in general: Chains were not paired, and sequencing was done on bulk RNA from unsorted whole blood. Overall study results and limits: The VDJdb matching leaned toward anti-spike CD8 responses and overlooked private and CD4 specificities.

Unique molecular identifiers (one per individual cDNA molecule) were attached. One entry per CDR3 protein, called by TCRdb with MiXCR from the 5' RACE reads. This table has 35,000 to 40,000 distinct CDR3 sequences, approximately 6.3% appearing once. The clonotype originates from an adult who was a healthcare worker with PCR-confirmed SARS-CoV-2 infection or an uninfected control (not recorded which). Material for sequencing was whole blood. The chain joins TRBV9 to TRBJ1-6; 9 positions match TRBD1. CDR3 bases: TGTGCCAGCAGCCCCGGGACAGGGCATTCACCCCTCCACTTT. As protein: CASSPGTGHSPLHF.